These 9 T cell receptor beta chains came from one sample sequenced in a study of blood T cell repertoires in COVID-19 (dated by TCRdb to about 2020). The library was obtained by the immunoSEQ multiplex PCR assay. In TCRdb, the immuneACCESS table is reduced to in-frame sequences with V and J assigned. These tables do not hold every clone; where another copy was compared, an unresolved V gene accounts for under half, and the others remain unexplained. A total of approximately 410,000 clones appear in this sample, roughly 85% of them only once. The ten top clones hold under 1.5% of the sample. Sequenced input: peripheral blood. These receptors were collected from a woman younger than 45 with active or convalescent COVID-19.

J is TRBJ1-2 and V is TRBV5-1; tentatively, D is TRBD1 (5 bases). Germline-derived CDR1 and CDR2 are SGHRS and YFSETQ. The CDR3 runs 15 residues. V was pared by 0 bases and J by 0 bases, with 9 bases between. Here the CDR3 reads CASSLEGATNYGYTF. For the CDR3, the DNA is TGCGCCAGCAGCTTGGAAGGGGCAACTAACTATGGCTACACCTTC.

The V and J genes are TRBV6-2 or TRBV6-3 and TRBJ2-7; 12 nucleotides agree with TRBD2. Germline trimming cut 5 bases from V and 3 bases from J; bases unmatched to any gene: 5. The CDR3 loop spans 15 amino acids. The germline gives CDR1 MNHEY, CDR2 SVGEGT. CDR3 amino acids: CASSLGLAGYYEQYF. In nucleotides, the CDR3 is TGTGCCAGCAGTCTGGGACTAGCGGGTTACTACGAGCAGTACTTC.

The CDR3 here is CASSSGESSYNEQFF. CDR3 DNA: TGTGCCAGCAGTTCGGGGGAGAGCTCCTACAATGAGCAGTTCTTC. The V gene is TRBV27, the J gene TRBJ2-1, with D perhaps TRBD2 (6 bases). V was trimmed by 4 bases and J by 0 bases, leaving 10 bases between them. The CDR3 spans 15 residues. The germline CDR1 and CDR2 sequences are MNHEY and SMNVEV (reference sequence).

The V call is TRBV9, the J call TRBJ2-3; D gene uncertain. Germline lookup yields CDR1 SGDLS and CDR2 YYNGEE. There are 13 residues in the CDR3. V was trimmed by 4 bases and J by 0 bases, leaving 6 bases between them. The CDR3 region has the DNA TGTGCCAGCAGCCCCCTCAGCACAGATACGCAGTATTTT. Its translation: CASSPLSTDTQYF.

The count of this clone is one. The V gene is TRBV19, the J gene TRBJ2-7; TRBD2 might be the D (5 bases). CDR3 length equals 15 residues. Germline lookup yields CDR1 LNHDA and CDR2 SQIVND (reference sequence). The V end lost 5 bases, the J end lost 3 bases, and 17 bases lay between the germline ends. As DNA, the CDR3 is TGTGCCAGTAGTTGGTCGAGAGCGGTGGGCTACGAGCAGTACTTC. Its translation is CASSWSRAVGYEQYF.

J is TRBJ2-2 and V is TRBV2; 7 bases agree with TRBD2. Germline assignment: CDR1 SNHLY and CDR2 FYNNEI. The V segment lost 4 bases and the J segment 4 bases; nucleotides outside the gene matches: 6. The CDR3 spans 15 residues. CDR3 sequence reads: CASSGAGASTGELFF. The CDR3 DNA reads TGTGCCAGCAGTGGTGCGGGAGCTTCCACCGGGGAGCTGTTTTTT.

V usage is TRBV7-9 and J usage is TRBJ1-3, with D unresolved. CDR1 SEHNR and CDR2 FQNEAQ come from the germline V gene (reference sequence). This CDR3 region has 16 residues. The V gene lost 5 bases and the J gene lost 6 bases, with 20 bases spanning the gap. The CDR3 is CASSPFRLTFLNTIYF. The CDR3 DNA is TGTGCCAGCAGCCCGTTCAGACTCACCTTTTTAAACACCATATATTTT.

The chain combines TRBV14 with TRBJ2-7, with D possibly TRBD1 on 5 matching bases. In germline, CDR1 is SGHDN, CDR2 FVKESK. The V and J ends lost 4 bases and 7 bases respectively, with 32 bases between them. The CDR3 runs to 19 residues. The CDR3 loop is CASSRGKGLLGGPLREQYF. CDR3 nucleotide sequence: TGTGCCAGCAGCCGGGGAAAGGGGCTTTTGGGCGGACCCCTTCGAGAGCAGTACTTC.

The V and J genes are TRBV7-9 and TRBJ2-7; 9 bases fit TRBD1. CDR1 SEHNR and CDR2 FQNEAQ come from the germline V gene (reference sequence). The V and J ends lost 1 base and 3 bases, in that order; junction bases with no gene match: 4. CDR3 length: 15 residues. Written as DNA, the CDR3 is TGTGCCAGCAGCTTAGAGAGGACAGGGGACTACGAGCAGTACTTC. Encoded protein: CASSLERTGDYEQYF. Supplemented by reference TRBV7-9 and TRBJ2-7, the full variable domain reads DTGVSQNPRHKITKRGQNVTFRCDPISEHNRLYWYRQTLGQGPEFLTYFQNEAQLEKSRLLSDRFSAERPKGSFSTLEIQRTEQGDSAMYLCASSLERTGDYEQYFGPGTRLTVT.